The 10 T cell receptor beta chains listed next were all sequenced from one sample in a study of vaccination and CD4 T cells after COVID-19. The treatment here: approximately 11-day PBMC culture with coronavirus spike peptide pools or control peptides (ViraFEST assay). No cognate antigen is known for these TCRs. With the Oncomine TCR Beta short-read assay, DNA from cultured CD4+ T cells was sequenced. TCRdb reprocessed the PCR reads via MiXCR and lists one record per CDR3 protein. The table lists tens of thousands of distinct CDR3 sequences, roughly 67% of them singletons, with roughly 15% in the top ten. The starting material was CD4+ T cells from blood, cultured in vitro, obtained after SARS-CoV-2 vaccination. The source is a human donor who received a COVID-19 vaccine.

This clonotype was seen a single time. This sequence joins TRBV5-1 and TRBJ2-5; TRBD2 agrees at 9 bases. There are 16 residues in the CDR3. Trimming cost V 0 bases and J 4 bases; bases outside gene matches: 7. Germline lookup yields CDR1 SGHRS and CDR2 YFSETQ. This CDR3 is CASSLEGGGAGETQYF. The CDR3 DNA follows: TGCGCCAGCAGCTTGGAAGGCGGGGGGGCTGGAGAGACCCAGTACTTC.

The V call is TRBV27, the J call TRBJ2-3; weak D call: TRBD2 (5 bases). Trimming took 2 bases from V and 2 from J, leaving 11 bases between them. Germline CDR1 and CDR2: MNHEY and SMNVEV (reference sequence). The CDR3 covers 15 residues. The CDR3 DNA sequence: TGTGCCAGCAGTTTAAGGCTAGCCCCCACAGATACGCAGTATTTT. The encoded protein is CASSLRLAPTDTQYF.

This clonotype was seen a few times. V gene TRBV7-2 combines with J gene TRBJ1-6; D possibly corresponds to TRBD1 (6 bases). Germline CDR1 reads SGHTA; CDR2 reads FQGNSA. There are 17 residues in the CDR3. Trimming cost V 0 bases and J 0 bases, with 9 bases left between them. In nucleotides, the CDR3 is TGTGCCAGCAGCTTAGCGGTGGACAGCTCCTATAATTCACCCCTCCACTTT. Its protein product is CASSLAVDSSYNSPLHF.

The chain joins TRBV20-1 to TRBJ2-3; D gene ambiguous. The CDR3 covers 11 residues. Germline loops: CDR1 DFQATT, CDR2 SNEGSKA (reference sequence). Trimming left V 6 bases short and J 5 bases short, with 9 bases between. In DNA form, the CDR3 reads TGCAGTGCCTCTTTGGAAGATACGCAGTATTTT. Residues: CSASLEDTQYF.

This clonotype appeared a few times. V usage is TRBV20-1 and J usage is TRBJ1-5; a possible D gene is TRBD1 (5 bases). From germline, CDR1 is DFQATT and CDR2 SNEGSKA (reference sequence). Trimming cost V 3 bases and J 4 bases, with 10 bases left between them. The CDR3 has 13 amino acids. The CDR3 bases are TGCAGTGCTAGCCACGACAGAAATCAGCCCCAGCATTTT. Protein sequence: CSASHDRNQPQHF.

The chain has TRBV6-1 and TRBJ1-5; 11 nucleotides line up with TRBD1. The CDR3 sequence is 14 residues long. V lost 9 bases to trimming and J lost 6 bases; unmatched junction nucleotides: 7. Per the germline V gene, CDR1 is MNHNS and CDR2 is SASEGT. CDR3 sequence (DNA): TGTGCCAGTCTGGGGGACAGGGGGGTTCAGCCCCAGCATTTT. Residues: CASLGDRGVQPQHF.

The CDR3 nucleotides read TGTGCCAGCAGCTTAGCGAGGGGACAGGGTCCCTCCTTCTCCTACGAGCAGTACTTC. Translation gives CASSLARGQGPSFSYEQYF. The genes are TRBV7-9 and TRBJ2-7; 9 nucleotides align to TRBD1. This CDR3 contains 19 residues. From germline, CDR1 is SEHNR and CDR2 FQNEAQ (reference sequence). With 0 bases clipped from V and 0 bases from J, the junction kept 12 bases outside the gene matches.

The chain links TRBV12-3 or TRBV12-4 to TRBJ1-1; 9 bases are a match to TRBD1. The CDR3 covers 14 residues. Trimming at V came to 7 bases and at J to 6 bases, leaving 9 bases not matched to a gene. The chain's CDR3 is CASTTPGQGAEAFF. The CDR3 DNA sequence: TGTGCCAGCACCACACCGGGACAGGGAGCTGAAGCTTTCTTT.

This sequence joins TRBV10-3 and TRBJ1-5, with D maybe TRBD1 (5 bases). CDR3 length: 12 residues. Germline CDR1 reads ENHRY; CDR2 reads SYGVKD. Trimming removed 6 bases from V and 4 bases from J, with 7 bases in between. DNA for the CDR3: TGTGCCATCAGCGGGGGGAATCAGCCCCAGCATTTT. This encodes CAISGGNQPQHF.

Only a few counts were recorded for this clonotype. This sequence joins TRBV7-2 and TRBJ1-1; D is undetermined. From germline, CDR1 is SGHTA and CDR2 FQGNSA. The V end was cut by 3 bases, the J end by 6 bases, with 8 bases between. CDR3 length equals 12 residues. The chain's CDR3 is CASSFGDAEAFF. The CDR3 DNA is TGTGCCAGCAGCTTTGGAGACGCTGAAGCTTTCTTT.